A single sample is the source of the 26 T cell receptor beta chains below, sequenced in a study of T cells expressing NK-cell markers. Using the 5' RACE reads, TCRdb records one entry per CDR3 protein without DNA. The sample features 550,000 or so distinct CDR3 sequences, with approximately 3.6% in its top ten. The sequenced sample was blood T cells: a sorted CD56 or NKG2C T cell subset, CD4+ or CD8+ T cells, or bulk PBMC T cells (not recorded which). The receptors were sampled from a man younger than 35 in good health.

The chain is built from TRBV29-1 and TRBJ2-3. Germline-derived CDR1 and CDR2 are SQVTM and ANQGSEA. The CDR3 consists of 12 residues. CDR3 loop: CSVEDTTDTQYF.

V is TRBV24-1 and J is TRBJ2-3; checking the TCRdb D call of TRBD1 is not possible without DNA. Germline values: CDR1 KGHDR, CDR2 SFDVKD. This CDR3 comprises 17 residues. The CDR3: CATSDGPLSVDTDTQYF.

This chain connects TRBV5-1 to TRBJ2-5; TCRdb gives TRBD1 as the D gene, but with no DNA this cannot be confirmed. The CDR3 loop spans 16 amino acids. CDR1 and CDR2 (germline): SGHRS, YFSETQ. CDR3 sequence: CASSLGVGGFQETQYF.

The V call is TRBV2, the J call TRBJ1-1; TCRdb lists TRBD1, though no DNA is available to test this call. The CDR3 is 15 amino acids. Germline CDR1 and CDR2: SNHLY and FYNNEI. CDR3 protein: CASSGSRIENTEAFF.

The rearrangement uses TRBV2 and TRBJ2-3. This CDR3 contains 15 residues. Germline V gene data show CDR1 as SNHLY and CDR2 as FYNNEI. The CDR3: CASSGGRQLRDTQYF. The full variable domain, rest sourced from reference TRBV2 and TRBJ2-3, is EPEVTQTPSHQVTQMGQEVILRCVPISNHLYFYWYRQILGQKVEFLVSFYNNEISEKSEIFDDQFSVERPDGSNFTLKIRSTKLEDSAMYFCASSGGRQLRDTQYFGPGTRLTVL.

The genes are TRBV10-3 and TRBJ2-7; no DNA is available, so the TRBD1 call from TCRdb remains unchecked. Per germline, CDR1 ENHRY and CDR2 SYGVKD. This CDR3 spans 13 amino acids. The CDR3 loop is CAVRQEALSLGYF.

The rearrangement links TRBV7-2 to TRBJ1-2; absent DNA, TCRdb's TRBD1 call cannot be checked. Germline CDR1 and CDR2: SGHTA and FQGNSA. The CDR3 is made up of 16 amino acids. CDR3: CASSLGAGTEFLGYTF.

This chain links TRBV2 with TRBJ2-5; the D gene TCRdb calls, TRBD2, cannot be checked with no DNA. This CDR3 contains 16 residues. Germline-derived CDR1 and CDR2 are SNHLY and FYNNEI. CDR3: CASSGRAAGYQETQYF.

The rearrangement uses TRBV5-1 and TRBJ2-3; TCRdb indicates TRBD2, and absent DNA this call remains unverified. This CDR3 is 15 amino acids long. Germline V gene lookup returns CDR1 SGHRS and CDR2 YFSETQ. The CDR3 loop is CASSLEAGGTDTQYF.

This chain connects TRBV29-1 to TRBJ1-5; TCRdb designates TRBD1, a call that cannot be tested without DNA. From germline, CDR1 is SQVTM and CDR2 ANQGSEA. There are 14 residues in the CDR3. Here the CDR3 reads CSVGDRGGNQPQHF.

The V and J genes are TRBV20-1 and TRBJ2-1; checking the TCRdb D call of TRBD1 is not possible without DNA. Germline V lookup: CDR1 DFQATT, CDR2 SNEGSKA (reference sequence). The CDR3 covers 13 residues. CDR3 protein: CSAPRTSSNEQFF.

The J gene is TRBJ2-1, the V gene TRBV3-1; TCRdb selects TRBD1, and the lack of DNA leaves this call unchecked. CDR1 is LGHDT, CDR2 YNNKEL, per germline (reference sequence). The length of the CDR3 is 16 residues. The CDR3 is CASSTAGSYSYNEQFF.

The chain couples TRBV4-2 to TRBJ2-2; TCRdb's D call of TRBD2 is untestable without DNA. Germline V gene lookup returns CDR1 LGHNA and CDR2 YNFKEQ. The CDR3 consists of 17 residues. CDR3 sequence reads: CASRQKGTSGIAGELFF.

The CDR3 loop is CATKGDSDGDEQYF. The V and J genes are TRBV10-3 and TRBJ2-7; with no DNA, the TCRdb D assignment of TRBD2 cannot be verified. Germline CDR1 is ENHRY and CDR2 is SYGVKD. The CDR3 sequence is 14 residues long.

The chain employs TRBV12-3 or TRBV12-4 and TRBJ1-1. There are 15 residues in the CDR3. This chain's CDR3 is CASSARGLMNTEAFF.

The chain has TRBV12-3 or TRBV12-4 and TRBJ2-1; TCRdb picks TRBD2, but there is no DNA to check that call. CDR3 size: 15 residues. This chain's CDR3 is CASSIPGLATGEQFF.

This rearrangement joins TRBV7-9 to TRBJ2-5; TCRdb calls TRBD2, which cannot be checked without DNA. The CDR3 has 15 residues. Per the germline V gene, CDR1 is SEHNR and CDR2 is FQNEAQ (reference sequence). The chain's CDR3 is CASSPLAAFQETQYF.

The genes are TRBV5-6 and TRBJ1-4; lacking DNA, the TRBD1 call made by TCRdb goes unchecked. This CDR3 contains 16 residues. CDR1 SGHDT and CDR2 YYEEEE come from the germline V gene. CDR3 sequence: CASSQDRAGVREKLFF.

J is TRBJ1-2 and V is TRBV20-1. Germline lookup yields CDR1 DFQATT and CDR2 SNEGSKA (reference sequence). There are 17 residues in the CDR3. The CDR3 loop reads CSARDRNFLTANYGYTF.

The chain employs TRBV20-1 and TRBJ2-5; TCRdb returns TRBD2, unconfirmable since there is no DNA. This CDR3 spans 11 amino acids. Germline assignment: CDR1 DFQATT and CDR2 SNEGSKA (reference sequence). The CDR3 loop is CSARGGETQYF.

J is TRBJ2-2 and V is TRBV7-9; TCRdb indicates TRBD1, and absent DNA this call remains unverified. Germline CDR1 and CDR2: SEHNR and FQNEAQ (reference sequence). CDR3 size: 13 residues. The CDR3 reads CGTGDSNTGELFF.

This rearrangement joins TRBV7-8 to TRBJ1-2. This CDR3 has 13 residues. CDR1 SGHVS and CDR2 FQNEAQ come from the germline V gene. CDR3 protein: CASSLTAEGGYTF.

The J gene is TRBJ2-4, the V gene TRBV27. This CDR3 is built from 13 residues. Germline CDR1 reads MNHEY; CDR2 reads SMNVEV (reference sequence). The chain's CDR3 is CASSFGKMNIQYF.

V usage is TRBV3-1 and J usage is TRBJ1-2. Germline V gives CDR1 LGHDT, CDR2 YNNKEL (reference sequence). This CDR3 has 15 amino acids. The CDR3 is CASSQPTRGARGYTF. Complete variable domain (other parts from reference TRBV3-1 and TRBJ1-2): DTAVSQTPKYLVTQMGNDKSIKCEQNLGHDTMYWYKQDSKKFLKIMFSYNNKELIINETVPNRFSPKSPDKAHLNLHINSLELGDSAVYFCASSQPTRGARGYTFGSGTRLTVV.

This chain joins TRBV29-1 and TRBJ1-1; TCRdb's D call of TRBD1 is untestable without DNA. Germline CDR1 SQVTM, CDR2 ANQGSEA. The CDR3 spans 14 residues. The CDR3 reads CSVTGANSNTEAFF.

The V call is TRBV29-1, the J call TRBJ2-3; the TCRdb D gene call, TRBD1, has no DNA to confirm it. This CDR3 region has 14 residues. CDR1 SQVTM and CDR2 ANQGSEA come from the germline V gene. CDR3 sequence: CSVLVDRATDTQYF.